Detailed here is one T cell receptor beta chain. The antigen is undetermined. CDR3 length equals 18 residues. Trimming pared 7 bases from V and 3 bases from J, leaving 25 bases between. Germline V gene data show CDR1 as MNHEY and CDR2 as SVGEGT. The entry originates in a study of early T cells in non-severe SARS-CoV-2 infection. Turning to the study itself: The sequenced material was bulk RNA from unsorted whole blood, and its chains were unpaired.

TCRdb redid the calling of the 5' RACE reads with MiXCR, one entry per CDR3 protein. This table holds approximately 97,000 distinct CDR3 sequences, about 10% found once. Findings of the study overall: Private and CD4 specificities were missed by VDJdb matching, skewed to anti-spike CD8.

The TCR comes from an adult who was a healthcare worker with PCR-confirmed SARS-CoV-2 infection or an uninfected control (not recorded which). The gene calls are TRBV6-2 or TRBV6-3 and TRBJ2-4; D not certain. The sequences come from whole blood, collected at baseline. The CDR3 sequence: CASMVWRVYLSNKNIQYF. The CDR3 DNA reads TGTGCCAGCATGGTATGGCGCGTGTACCTATCGAACAAAAACATTCAGTACTTC.